This T cell receptor (beta chain) appears in the sequencing data of a study of T cells after yellow fever vaccination. Notes on this clonotype: The target antigen is unknown.

Study-level results: Post-booster samples contained most primary-vaccination clones (around 96% CD4, less than 90% CD8). Contaminating bulk clonotypes could be abundant in FACS-sorted repertoires. Across the CD4 and CD8 compartments, a small share of clonotypes was present in both.

TCR cDNA, made by 5'RACE template switching, carried an added universal primer site and UMIs. TCRdb itself ran the 5' RACE reads through MiXCR, one entry per CDR3 protein. The sample consists of 250,000 to 400,000 distinct CDR3 sequences, over 3.5% of them appearing once. J lost 4 bases, V lost 6 bases, and 5 bases had no gene match. CDR1 and CDR2 (germline): SGHTA, FQGNSA. The CDR3 covers 13 residues. The chain links TRBV7-2 to TRBJ1-1; 7 bases are a match to TRBD1. The sequence was obtained from a man younger than 35 who received the YFV17D yellow fever vaccine. The source was PBMCs, collected 5 days after the yellow fever booster vaccination. CDR3 sequence reads: CASSINRGTEAFF. Here the CDR3 DNA reads TGTGCCAGCAGTATCAACAGGGGCACTGAAGCTTTCTTT.